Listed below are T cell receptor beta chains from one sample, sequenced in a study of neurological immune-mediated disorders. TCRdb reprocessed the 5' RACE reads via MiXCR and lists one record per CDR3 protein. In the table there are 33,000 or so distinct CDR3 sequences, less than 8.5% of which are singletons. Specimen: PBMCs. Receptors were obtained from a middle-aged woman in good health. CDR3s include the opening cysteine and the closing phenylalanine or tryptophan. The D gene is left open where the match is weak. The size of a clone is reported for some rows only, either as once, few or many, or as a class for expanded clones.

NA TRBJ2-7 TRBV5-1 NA CSSSDVRTSYEQYF TGCTCCAGCTCCGACGTACGGACCTCCTACGAGCAGTACTTC
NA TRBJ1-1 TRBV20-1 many CSALNTEAFF TGCAGTGCCTTGAACACTGAAGCTTTCTTT
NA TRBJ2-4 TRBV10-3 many CAINSGLKENIQYF TGTGCCATCAACTCAGGCTTGAAGGAAAACATTCAGTACTTC
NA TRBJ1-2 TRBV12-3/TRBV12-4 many CASSLRQSLRGYTF TGTGCCAGCAGTTTGCGCCAGTCCCTTCGCGGCTACACCTTC
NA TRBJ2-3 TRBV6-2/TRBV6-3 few CASSYGVEADTQYF TGTGCCAGCAGTTACGGGGTAGAGGCAGATACGCAGTATTTT
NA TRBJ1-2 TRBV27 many CASSPGRGYTF TGTGCCAGCAGTCCCGGACGGGGCTACACCTTC
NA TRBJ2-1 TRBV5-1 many CASRQGSYNEQFF TGCGCCAGCAGACAGGGCTCCTACAATGAGCAGTTCTTC
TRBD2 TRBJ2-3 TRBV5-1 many CASSLGRRGAEDTQYF TGCGCCAGCAGCTTGGGTCGGCGGGGGGCTGAAGATACGCAGTATTTT
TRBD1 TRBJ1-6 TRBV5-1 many CASSLAGTGGNSPLHF TGCGCCAGCAGCTTGGCCGGGACAGGAGGTAATTCACCCCTCCACTTT
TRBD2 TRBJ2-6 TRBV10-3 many CAISESMIAGASSGANVLTF TGTGCCATCAGTGAGTCGATGATAGCGGGTGCGAGCTCTGGGGCCAACGTCCTGACTTTC
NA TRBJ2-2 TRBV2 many CASSDHQTGTGELFF TGTGCCAGCAGTGATCATCAAACGGGGACCGGGGAGCTGTTTTTT
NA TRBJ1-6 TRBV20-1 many CSARAVDSSYNSPLHF TGCAGTGCTAGAGCCGTTGACAGCTCCTATAATTCACCCCTCCACTTT
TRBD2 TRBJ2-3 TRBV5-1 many CASSPELSGGPNTQYF TGCGCCAGCAGCCCGGAATTATCGGGAGGGCCAAATACGCAGTATTTT
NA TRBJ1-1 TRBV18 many CASSPADNTEAFF TGTGCCAGCTCCCCCGCGGACAACACTGAAGCTTTCTTT
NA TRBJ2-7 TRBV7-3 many CASSVRGEAYEQYF TGTGCCAGCAGCGTAAGGGGGGAAGCCTACGAGCAGTACTTC
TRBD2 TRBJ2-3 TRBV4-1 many CASSPTTSGTSTDTQYF TGCGCCAGCAGTCCTACGACTAGCGGGACTAGCACAGATACGCAGTATTTT
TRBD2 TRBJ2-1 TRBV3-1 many CASSRTSGRAYNEQFF TGTGCCAGCAGTCGGACTAGCGGGAGGGCCTACAATGAGCAGTTCTTC
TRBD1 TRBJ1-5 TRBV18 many CASSPTTGRIGFNQPQHF TGTGCCAGCTCTCCGACGACAGGGCGAATCGGATTTAATCAGCCCCAGCATTTT
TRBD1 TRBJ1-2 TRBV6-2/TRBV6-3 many CASTMGTGGAYTF TGTGCCAGCACCATGGGGACAGGGGGCGCCTACACCTTC
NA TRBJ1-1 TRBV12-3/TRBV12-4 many CASSFSHRIAEAFF TGTGCCAGCAGTTTCTCACATAGGATCGCTGAAGCTTTCTTT
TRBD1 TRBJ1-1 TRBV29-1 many CSVNGDRDTEAFF TGCAGCGTGAACGGGGACAGGGACACTGAAGCTTTCTTT
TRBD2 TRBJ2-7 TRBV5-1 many CASSLGTSGLYEQYF TGCGCCAGCAGCTTGGGCACTAGCGGGCTCTACGAGCAGTACTTC
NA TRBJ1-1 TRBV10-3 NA CAIKTVNTEAFF TGTGCCATCAAAACGGTGAACACTGAAGCTTTCTTT
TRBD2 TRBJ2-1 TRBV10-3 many CAITGTSGNSSYNEQFF TGTGCCATCACCGGGACTAGCGGGAACAGCTCCTACAATGAGCAGTTCTTC
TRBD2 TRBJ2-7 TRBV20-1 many CSARNPTSGSSYEQYF TGCAGTGCTAGGAACCCTACTAGCGGCTCCTCCTACGAGCAGTACTTC
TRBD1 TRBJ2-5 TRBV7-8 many CASSLMDRDQIETQYF TGTGCCAGCAGCTTAATGGACAGGGATCAGATTGAGACCCAGTACTTC
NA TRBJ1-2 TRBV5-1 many CASSLAGGNYGYTF TGCGCCAGCAGCTTGGCGGGCGGGAACTATGGCTACACCTTC
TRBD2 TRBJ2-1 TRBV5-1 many CASSLEAGAGGNEQFF TGCGCCAGCAGCTTGGAAGCGGGGGCGGGGGGTAATGAGCAGTTCTTC
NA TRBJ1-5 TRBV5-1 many CASSLGTGPNQPQHF TGCGCCAGCAGCTTGGGTACAGGGCCCAATCAGCCCCAGCATTTT
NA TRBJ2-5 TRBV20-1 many CRAGRLLQETQYF TGCAGGGCCGGCCGGCTCCTCCAAGAGACCCAGTACTTC
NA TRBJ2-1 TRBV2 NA CASRVVQNEQFF TGTGCCAGCAGGGTGGTACAGAATGAGCAGTTCTTC
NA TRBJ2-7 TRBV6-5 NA CVSSYGKHYEQYF TGTGTCAGCAGTTACGGGAAGCACTACGAGCAGTACTTC
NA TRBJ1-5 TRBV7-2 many CASSSDGGRGQPQHF TGTGCCAGCAGTTCAGACGGGGGGCGCGGGCAGCCCCAGCATTTT
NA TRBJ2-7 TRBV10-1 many CASSDEYYEQYF TGCGCCAGCAGTGACGAGTACTACGAGCAGTACTTC
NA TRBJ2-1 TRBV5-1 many CASSLTGLHSYNEQFF TGCGCCAGCAGCTTGACGGGTCTCCACTCCTACAATGAGCAGTTCTTC
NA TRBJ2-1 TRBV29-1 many CSVTPLGGVNEQFF TGCAGCGTTACCCCATTAGGGGGGGTCAATGAGCAGTTCTTC
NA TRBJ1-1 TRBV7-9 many CASTPALF TGTGCCAGCACCCCCGCTCTCTTT
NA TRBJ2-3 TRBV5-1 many CASSLGHGGFGPDTQYF TGCGCCAGCAGCTTGGGACACGGGGGATTTGGCCCAGATACGCAGTATTTT
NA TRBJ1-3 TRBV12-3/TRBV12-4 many CASSLGPASGNTIYF TGTGCCAGCAGTTTAGGCCCAGCCTCTGGAAACACCATATATTTT
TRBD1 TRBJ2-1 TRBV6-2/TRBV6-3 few CASSYWGQAPRNEQFF TGTGCCAGCAGTTACTGGGGACAGGCCCCTAGAAATGAGCAGTTCTTC
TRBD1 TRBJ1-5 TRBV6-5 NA CASQRDRGIQPQDF TGTGCCAGCCAACGGGACAGGGGAATTCAGCCCCAGGATTTT
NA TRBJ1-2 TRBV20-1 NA CTGTVTNYGYTF TGCACAGGGACCGTGACTAACTATGGCTACACCTTC
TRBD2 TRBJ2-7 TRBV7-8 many CASSYSLGGSYEQYF TGTGCCAGCAGCTATAGCCTCGGGGGGTCCTACGAGCAGTACTTC
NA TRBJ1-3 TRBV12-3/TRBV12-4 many CASSPYGGKNTIYF TGTGCCAGCAGTCCTTACGGGGGGAAAAACACCATATATTTT
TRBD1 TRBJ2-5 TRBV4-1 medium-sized CASSQDRTGGWETQYF TGCGCCAGCAGCCAAGATAGGACAGGGGGCTGGGAGACCCAGTACTTC
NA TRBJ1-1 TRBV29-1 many CSVAGTEAFF TGCAGCGTCGCGGGCACTGAAGCTTTCTTT
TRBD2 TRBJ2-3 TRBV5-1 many CASSLIAGGLTDTQYF TGCGCCAGCAGCTTGATAGCGGGGGGACTCACAGATACGCAGTATTTT
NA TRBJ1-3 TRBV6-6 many CASSYEGRAGNTIYF TGTGCCAGCAGTTACGAGGGTCGTGCTGGAAACACCATATATTTT
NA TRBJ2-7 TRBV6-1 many CASSPGASKSNEQYF TGTGCCAGCAGTCCAGGGGCTAGCAAGTCCAACGAGCAGTACTTC